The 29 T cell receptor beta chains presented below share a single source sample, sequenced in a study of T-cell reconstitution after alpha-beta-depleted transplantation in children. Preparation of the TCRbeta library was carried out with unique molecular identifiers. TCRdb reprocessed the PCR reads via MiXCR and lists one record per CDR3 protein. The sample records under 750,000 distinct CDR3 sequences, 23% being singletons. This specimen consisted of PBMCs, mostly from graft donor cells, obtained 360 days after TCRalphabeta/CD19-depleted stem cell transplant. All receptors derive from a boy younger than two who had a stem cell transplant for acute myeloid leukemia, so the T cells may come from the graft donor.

CDR3 amino acids: CASSFGDRPNTEAFF. The CDR3, as DNA: TGTGCCAGCAGCTTCGGGGACAGGCCGAACACTGAAGCTTTCTTT. This sequence joins TRBV7-9 and TRBJ1-1, with 8 bases lining up with TRBD1. V shed 3 bases and J 1 base; nucleotides not matched to a gene: 4. The CDR3 has 15 residues. CDR1 SEHNR and CDR2 FQNEAQ come from the germline V gene (reference sequence).

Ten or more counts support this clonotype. The CDR3 is CSVETLAGENYNEQFF. Written as DNA, the CDR3 is TGCAGCGTTGAAACACTAGCGGGGGAGAACTACAATGAGCAGTTCTTC. The chain carries TRBV29-1 and TRBJ2-1; 11 positions agree with TRBD2. The junction had 6 bases not matched to a gene; V was cut back by 2 bases and J by 3 bases. The CDR3 is 16 residues long. In germline, CDR1 is SQVTM, CDR2 ANQGSEA.

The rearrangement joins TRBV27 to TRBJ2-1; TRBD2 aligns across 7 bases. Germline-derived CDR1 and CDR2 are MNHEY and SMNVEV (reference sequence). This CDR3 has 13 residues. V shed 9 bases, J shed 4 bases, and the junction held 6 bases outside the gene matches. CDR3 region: CASKAGLYNEQFF. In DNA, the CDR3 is TGTGCCAGTAAAGCGGGGCTTTACAATGAGCAGTTCTTC.

The CDR3 region has the DNA TGTGCCACCAGTGATTCCGGACAGGGGCGGGCAGCTTTCTTT. Residues: CATSDSGQGRAAFF. This chain connects TRBV24-1 to TRBJ1-1; TRBD1 aligns across 9 bases. The V gene's germline CDR1 is KGHDR and CDR2 SFDVKD. After removal of 2 bases from V and 10 bases from J, the junction contained 7 bases not matched to a gene. The CDR3 covers 14 residues.

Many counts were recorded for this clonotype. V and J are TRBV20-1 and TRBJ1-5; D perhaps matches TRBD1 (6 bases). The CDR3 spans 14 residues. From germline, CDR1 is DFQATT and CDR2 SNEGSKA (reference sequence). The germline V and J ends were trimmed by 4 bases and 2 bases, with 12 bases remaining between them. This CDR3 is CSAKGVSGNQPQHF. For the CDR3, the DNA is TGCAGTGCTAAGGGGGTAAGCGGCAATCAGCCCCAGCATTTT.

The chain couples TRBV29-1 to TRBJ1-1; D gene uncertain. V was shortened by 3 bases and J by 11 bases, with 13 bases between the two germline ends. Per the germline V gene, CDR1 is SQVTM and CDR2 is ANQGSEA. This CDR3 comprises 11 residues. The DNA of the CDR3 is TGCAGCGTTGAGTTGGGAGGGTCGGCTTTCTTT. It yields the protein CSVELGGSAFF.

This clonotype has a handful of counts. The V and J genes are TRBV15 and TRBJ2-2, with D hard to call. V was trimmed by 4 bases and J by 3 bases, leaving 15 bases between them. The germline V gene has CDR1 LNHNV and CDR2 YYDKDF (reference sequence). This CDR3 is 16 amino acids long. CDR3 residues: CATSTLRSTYTGELFF. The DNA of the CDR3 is TGTGCCACCAGCACCCTCCGATCTACGTACACCGGGGAGCTGTTTTTT.

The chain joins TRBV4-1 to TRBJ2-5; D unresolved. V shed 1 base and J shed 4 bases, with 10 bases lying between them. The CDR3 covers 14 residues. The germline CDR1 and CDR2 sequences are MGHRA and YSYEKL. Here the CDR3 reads CASSQVRGGETQYF. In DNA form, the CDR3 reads TGCGCCAGCAGCCAAGTACGTGGTGGAGAGACCCAGTACTTC.

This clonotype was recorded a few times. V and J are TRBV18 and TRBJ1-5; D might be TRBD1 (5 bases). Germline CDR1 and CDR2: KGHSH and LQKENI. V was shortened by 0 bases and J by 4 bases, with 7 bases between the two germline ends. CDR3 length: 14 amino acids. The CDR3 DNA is TGTGCCAGCTCACCACCGACAGTAAATCAGCCCCAGCATTTT. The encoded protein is CASSPPTVNQPQHF.

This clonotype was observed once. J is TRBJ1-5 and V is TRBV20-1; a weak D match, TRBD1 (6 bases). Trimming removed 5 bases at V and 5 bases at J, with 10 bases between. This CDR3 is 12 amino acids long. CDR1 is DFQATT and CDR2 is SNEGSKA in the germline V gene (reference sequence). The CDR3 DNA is TGCAGTGCTGAACAGGGAGATCAGCCCCAGCATTTT. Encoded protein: CSAEQGDQPQHF.

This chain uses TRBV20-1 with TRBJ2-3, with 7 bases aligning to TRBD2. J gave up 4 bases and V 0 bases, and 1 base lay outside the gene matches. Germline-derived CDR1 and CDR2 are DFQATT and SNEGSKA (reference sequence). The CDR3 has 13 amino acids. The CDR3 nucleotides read TGCAGTGCTAGAGAGCTAGCGGCAGATACGCAGTATTTT. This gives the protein CSARELAADTQYF.

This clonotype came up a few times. The CDR3 sequence: CASSLASGGGNQPQHF. The CDR3 DNA sequence: TGTGCCAGCAGCTTAGCGTCAGGGGGAGGCAATCAGCCCCAGCATTTT. The V gene is TRBV7-9, the J gene TRBJ1-5; 7 positions agree with TRBD1. V shed 0 bases and J 2 bases; nucleotides not matched to a gene: 4. The CDR3 is 16 amino acids. In germline, CDR1 is SEHNR, CDR2 FQNEAQ (reference sequence).

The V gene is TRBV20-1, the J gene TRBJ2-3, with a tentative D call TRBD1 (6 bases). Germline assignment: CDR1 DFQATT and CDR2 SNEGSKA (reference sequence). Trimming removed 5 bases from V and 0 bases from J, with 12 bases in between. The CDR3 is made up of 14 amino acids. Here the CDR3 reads CSAPGASSTDTQYF. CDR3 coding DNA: TGCAGTGCTCCAGGGGCCAGTAGCACAGATACGCAGTATTTT.

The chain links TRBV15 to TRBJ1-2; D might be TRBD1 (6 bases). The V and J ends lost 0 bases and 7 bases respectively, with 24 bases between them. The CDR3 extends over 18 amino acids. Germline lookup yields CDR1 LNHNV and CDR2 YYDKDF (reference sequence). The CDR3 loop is CATSRDLNIVQGRRGYTF. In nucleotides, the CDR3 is TGTGCCACCAGCAGAGATCTAAATATCGTACAGGGAAGACGTGGCTACACCTTC.

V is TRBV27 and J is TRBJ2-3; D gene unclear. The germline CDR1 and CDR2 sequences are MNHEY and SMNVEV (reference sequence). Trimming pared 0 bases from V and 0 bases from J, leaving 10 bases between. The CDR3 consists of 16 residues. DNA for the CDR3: TGTGCCAGCAGTTTATCGGTGGCTTGGAGCACAGATACGCAGTATTTT. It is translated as CASSLSVAWSTDTQYF.

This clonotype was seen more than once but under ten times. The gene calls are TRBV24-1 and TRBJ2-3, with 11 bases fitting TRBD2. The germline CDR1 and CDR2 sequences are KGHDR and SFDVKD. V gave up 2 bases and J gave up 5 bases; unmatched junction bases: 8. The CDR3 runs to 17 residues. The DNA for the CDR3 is TGTGCCACCAGTGATTGGGGTAGCGGGGGGGCTGAAGATACGCAGTATTTT. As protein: CATSDWGSGGAEDTQYF.

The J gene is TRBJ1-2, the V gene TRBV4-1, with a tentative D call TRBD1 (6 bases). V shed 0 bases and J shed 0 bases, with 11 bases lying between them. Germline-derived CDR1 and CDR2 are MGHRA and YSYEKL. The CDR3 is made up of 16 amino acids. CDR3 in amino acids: CASSQDTGNPNYGYTF. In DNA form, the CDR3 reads TGCGCCAGCAGCCAAGATACAGGGAACCCTAACTATGGCTACACCTTC.

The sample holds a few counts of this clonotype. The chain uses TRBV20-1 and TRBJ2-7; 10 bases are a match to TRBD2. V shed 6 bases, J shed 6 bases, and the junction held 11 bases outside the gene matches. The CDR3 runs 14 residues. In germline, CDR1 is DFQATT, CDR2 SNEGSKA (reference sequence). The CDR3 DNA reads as TGCAGTGCCCGACAGAGCGGGGGGGCTTCCGAGCAGTACTTC. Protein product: CSARQSGGASEQYF.

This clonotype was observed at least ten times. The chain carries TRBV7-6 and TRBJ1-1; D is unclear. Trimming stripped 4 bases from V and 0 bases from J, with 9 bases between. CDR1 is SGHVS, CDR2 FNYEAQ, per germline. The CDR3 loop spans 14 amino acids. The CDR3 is CASSSGVMNTEAFF. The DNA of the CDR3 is TGTGCCAGCAGCTCAGGAGTCATGAACACTGAAGCTTTCTTT.

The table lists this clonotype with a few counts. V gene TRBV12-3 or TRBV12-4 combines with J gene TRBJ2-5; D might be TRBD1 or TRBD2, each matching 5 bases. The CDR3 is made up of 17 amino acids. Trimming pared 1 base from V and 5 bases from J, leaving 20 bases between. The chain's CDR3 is CASSLEEGYRLMETQYF. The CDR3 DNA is TGTGCCAGCAGTTTAGAAGAGGGTTACAGGCTCATGGAGACCCAGTACTTC.

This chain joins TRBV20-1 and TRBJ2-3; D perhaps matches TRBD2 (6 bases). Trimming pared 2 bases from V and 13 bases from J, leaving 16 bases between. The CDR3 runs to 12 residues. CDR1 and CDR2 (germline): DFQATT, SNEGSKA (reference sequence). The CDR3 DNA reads TGCAGTGCTAGACGGGGGATAGCCATGGAGTATTTT. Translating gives CSARRGIAMEYF.

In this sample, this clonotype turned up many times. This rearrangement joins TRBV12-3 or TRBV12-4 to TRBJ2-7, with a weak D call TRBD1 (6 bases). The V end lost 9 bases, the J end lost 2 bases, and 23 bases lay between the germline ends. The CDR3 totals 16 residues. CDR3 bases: TGTGCCAGTAACCGATATATTGGGACAAAGCCCTACGAGCAGTACTTC. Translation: CASNRYIGTKPYEQYF.

This CDR3 is CASRNRVNEQFF. The CDR3 DNA is TGTGCCAGCAGGAACAGGGTAAATGAGCAGTTCTTC. V gene TRBV6-1 combines with J gene TRBJ2-1, with D perhaps TRBD1 (6 bases). In germline, CDR1 is MNHNS, CDR2 SASEGT. V shed 6 bases and J shed 7 bases, with 10 bases lying between them. This CDR3 region has 12 residues.

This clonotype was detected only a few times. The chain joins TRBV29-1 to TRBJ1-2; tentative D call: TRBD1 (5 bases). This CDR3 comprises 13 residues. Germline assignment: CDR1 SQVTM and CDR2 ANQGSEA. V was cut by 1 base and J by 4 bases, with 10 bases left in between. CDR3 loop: CSVEGVQGYGYTF. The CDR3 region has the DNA TGCAGCGTTGAAGGGGTCCAGGGCTATGGCTACACCTTC.

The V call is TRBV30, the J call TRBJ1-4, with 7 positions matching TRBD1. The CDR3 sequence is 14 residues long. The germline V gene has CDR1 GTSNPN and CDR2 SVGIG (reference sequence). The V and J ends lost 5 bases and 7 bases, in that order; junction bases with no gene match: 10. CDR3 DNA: TGTGCCTGGTCCAAGGGGGCCGGCAGTGAAAAACTGTTTTTT. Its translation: CAWSKGAGSEKLFF.

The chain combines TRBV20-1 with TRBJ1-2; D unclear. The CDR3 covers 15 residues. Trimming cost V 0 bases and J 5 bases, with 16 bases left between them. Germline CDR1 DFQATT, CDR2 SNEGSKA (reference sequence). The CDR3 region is CSARDPLKAPYGYTF. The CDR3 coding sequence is TGCAGTGCTAGAGATCCCCTTAAGGCCCCTTATGGCTACACCTTC.

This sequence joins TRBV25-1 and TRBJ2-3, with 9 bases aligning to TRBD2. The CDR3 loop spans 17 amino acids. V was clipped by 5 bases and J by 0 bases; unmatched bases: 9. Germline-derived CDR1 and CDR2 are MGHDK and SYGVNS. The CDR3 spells CASSFLAGSTSTDTQYF. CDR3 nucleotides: TGTGCCAGCAGTTTCCTAGCGGGAAGTACTAGCACAGATACGCAGTATTTT.

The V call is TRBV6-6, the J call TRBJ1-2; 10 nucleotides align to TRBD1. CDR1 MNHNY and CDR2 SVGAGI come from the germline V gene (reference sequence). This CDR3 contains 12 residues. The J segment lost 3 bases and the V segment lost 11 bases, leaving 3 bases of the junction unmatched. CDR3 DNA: TGTGCCGGACAGGGGGAGCACTATGGCTACACCTTC. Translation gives CAGQGEHYGYTF.

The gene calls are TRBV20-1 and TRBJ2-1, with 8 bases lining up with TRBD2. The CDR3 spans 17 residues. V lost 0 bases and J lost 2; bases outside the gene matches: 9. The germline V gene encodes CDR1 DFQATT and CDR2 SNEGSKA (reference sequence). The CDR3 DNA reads TGCAGTGCTAGAGACCCCGGGGGGGGCGCAACCTACAATGAGCAGTTCTTC. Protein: CSARDPGGGATYNEQFF.